This TCR beta chain was observed in a study of T cell changes during pregnancy in multiple sclerosis. V was clipped by 2 bases and J by 1 base, with 11 bases between them. CDR1 is MNHEY and CDR2 is SVGAGI in the germline V gene. The CDR3 runs 15 residues. Method: immunoSEQ multiplex PCR; TCRdb's copy keeps in-frame clones and lacks some. The table has 70,000 or so clones, 91% seen once; the top ten hold roughly 0.7%. This TCR came from a female donor in good health, enrolled as a control in a pregnancy study. The chain has TRBV6-5 and TRBJ1-1; a possible D gene is TRBD1 (6 bases). The sequencing used peripheral blood, collected in the third trimester of pregnancy. The CDR3 DNA follows: TGTGCCAGCAGTTACCTTACAGGGAGGAACACTGAAGCTTTCTTT. As protein: CASSYLTGRNTEAFF.